What follows is one T cell receptor beta chain and its context. Produced via immunoSEQ multiplex PCR; TCRdb's table is partial and in-frame only. This repertoire shows some 42,000 clones, under 90% found once; its top ten account for about 0.4%. This entry belongs to a study of blood T cell repertoires in COVID-19. The ends were cut back, 7 bases at V and 4 bases at J, with 13 bases in the middle. The CDR3 spans 13 residues. Germline V lookup: CDR1 LNHDA, CDR2 SQIVND (reference sequence). V and J are TRBV19 and TRBJ1-1; D is uncertain. The sample was peripheral blood. This clonotype was sampled from a human donor in a cohort sampled during active COVID-19. CDR3 loop: CASTSARSTEAFF. CDR3 DNA sequence: TGTGCCAGTACAAGCGCAAGGAGCACTGAAGCTTTCTTT.